This paragraph reports one TCR beta chain. The data are from a study of blood T cell repertoires in COVID-19. Background on the study: From T cells, B-cell-depleted T cells, or PBMCs came the material, which was cDNA or gDNA.

CDR1 and CDR2 from the germline V gene are LGHDT and YNNKEL (reference sequence). J gave up 7 bases and V 4 bases, and 16 bases lay outside the gene matches. This CDR3 spans 17 amino acids. The method was immunoSEQ multiplex PCR; TCRdb's version includes in-frame clones alone and lacks a portion of them. The table has around 380,000 clones, roughly 86% seen once. Sequenced material: PBMCs or T cells enriched from blood (not recorded which). The sequence was collected from a man between 25 and 39 years old who had recovered from COVID-19. The V and J genes are TRBV3-1 (or the pseudogene TRBV3-2) and TRBJ2-7; 10 bases fit TRBD2. CDR3 sequence (DNA): TGTGCCAGCAGCCTCGGAGCGAGCGGGGGGGCCAAAACAGAGCAGTACTTC. Residues: CASSLGASGGAKTEQYF.